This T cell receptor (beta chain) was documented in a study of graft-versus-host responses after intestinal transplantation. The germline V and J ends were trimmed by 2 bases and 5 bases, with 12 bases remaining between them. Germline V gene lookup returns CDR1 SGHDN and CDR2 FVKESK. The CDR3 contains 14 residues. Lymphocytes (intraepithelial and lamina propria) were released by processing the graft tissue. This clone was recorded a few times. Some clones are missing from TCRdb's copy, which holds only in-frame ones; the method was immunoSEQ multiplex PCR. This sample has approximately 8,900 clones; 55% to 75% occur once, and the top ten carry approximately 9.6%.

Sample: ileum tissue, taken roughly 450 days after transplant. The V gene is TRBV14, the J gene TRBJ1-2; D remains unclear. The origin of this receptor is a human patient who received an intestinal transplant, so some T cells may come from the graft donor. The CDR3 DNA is TGTGCCAGCAGCCAACAAGGGCAGTCTTATGGCTACACCTTC. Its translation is CASSQQGQSYGYTF.